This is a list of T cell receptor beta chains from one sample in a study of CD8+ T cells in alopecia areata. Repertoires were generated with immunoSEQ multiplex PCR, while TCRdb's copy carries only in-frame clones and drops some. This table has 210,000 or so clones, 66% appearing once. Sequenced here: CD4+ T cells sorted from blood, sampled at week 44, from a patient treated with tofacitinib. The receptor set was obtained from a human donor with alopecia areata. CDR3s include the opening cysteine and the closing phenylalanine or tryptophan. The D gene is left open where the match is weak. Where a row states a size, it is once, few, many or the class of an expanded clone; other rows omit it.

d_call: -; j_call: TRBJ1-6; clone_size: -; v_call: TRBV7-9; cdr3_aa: CASSLDSSYNSPLHF; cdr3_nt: TGTGCCAGCAGCCTGGATAGCTCCTATAATTCACCCCTCCACTTT
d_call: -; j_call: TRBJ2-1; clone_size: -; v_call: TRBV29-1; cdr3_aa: CSVDGFKGEFF; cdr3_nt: TGCAGCGTTGATGGGTTTAAGGGTGAGTTCTTC
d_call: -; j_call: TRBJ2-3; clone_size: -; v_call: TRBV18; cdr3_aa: CASSPRYGGSTDTQYF; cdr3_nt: TGTGCCAGCTCACCACGCTACGGGGGATCCACAGATACGCAGTATTTT
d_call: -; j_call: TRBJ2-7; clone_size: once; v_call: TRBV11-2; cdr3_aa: CATGLNRGEQYF; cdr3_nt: TGTGCCACCGGCCTGAATCGAGGCGAGCAGTACTTC
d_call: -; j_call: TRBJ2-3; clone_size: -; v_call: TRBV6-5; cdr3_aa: CAITFLDTQYF; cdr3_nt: TGTGCCATCACCTTTCTAGATACGCAGTATTTT
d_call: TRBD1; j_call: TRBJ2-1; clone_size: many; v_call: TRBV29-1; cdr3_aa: CSAMGQGAYNEQFF; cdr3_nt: TGCAGCGCTATGGGACAGGGGGCCTACAATGAGCAGTTCTTC
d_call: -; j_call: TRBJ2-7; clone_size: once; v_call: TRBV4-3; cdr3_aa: CASSQVAGPAYEQYF; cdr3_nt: TGCGCCAGCAGCCAAGTTGCAGGTCCAGCCTACGAGCAGTACTTC
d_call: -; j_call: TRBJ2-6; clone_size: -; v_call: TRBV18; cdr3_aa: CASSSMANVLTF; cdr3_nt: TGTGCCAGCTCGTCGATGGCCAACGTCCTGACTTTC
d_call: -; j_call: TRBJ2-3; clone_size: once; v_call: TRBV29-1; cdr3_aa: CSVDSRGFTDTQYF; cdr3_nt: TGCAGCGTTGATTCGAGGGGGTTCACAGATACGCAGTATTTT
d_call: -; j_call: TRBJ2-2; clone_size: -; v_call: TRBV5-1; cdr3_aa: CASSERSDTGELFF; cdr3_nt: TGCGCCAGCTCTGAGCGGTCTGACACCGGGGAGCTGTTTTTT
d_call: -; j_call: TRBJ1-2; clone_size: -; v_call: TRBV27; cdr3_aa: CASSQTGTIIYTF; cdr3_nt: TGTGCCAGCAGTCAAACCGGGACCATCATTTACACCTTC
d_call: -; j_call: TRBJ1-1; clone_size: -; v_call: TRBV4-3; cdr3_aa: CASSQEEQGYTEAFF; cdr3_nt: TGCGCCAGCAGCCAGGAGGAACAGGGCTACACTGAAGCTTTCTTT
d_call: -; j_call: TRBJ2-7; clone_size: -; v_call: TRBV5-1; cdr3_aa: CASSLLVQTGNEQYF; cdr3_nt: TGCGCCAGCAGCCTCCTAGTCCAAACAGGGAACGAGCAGTACTTC
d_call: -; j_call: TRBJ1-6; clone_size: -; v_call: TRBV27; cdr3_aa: CASSLYRGSSYNSPLHF; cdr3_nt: TGTGCCAGCAGTTTATATCGGGGGAGCTCCTATAATTCACCCCTCCACTTT
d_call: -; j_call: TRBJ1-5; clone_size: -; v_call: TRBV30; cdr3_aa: CAWSARAQPQHF; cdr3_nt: TGTGCCTGGAGTGCCAGGGCTCAGCCCCAGCATTTT
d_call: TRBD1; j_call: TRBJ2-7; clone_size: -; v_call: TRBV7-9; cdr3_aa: CASSNTGTGEYEQYF; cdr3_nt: TGTGCCAGCAGCAACACCGGGACAGGGGAATACGAGCAGTACTTC
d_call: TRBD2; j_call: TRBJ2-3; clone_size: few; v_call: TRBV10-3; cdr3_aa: CAISESQAGEDTQYF; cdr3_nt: TGTGCCATCAGTGAGTCTCAAGCGGGGGAAGATACGCAGTATTTT
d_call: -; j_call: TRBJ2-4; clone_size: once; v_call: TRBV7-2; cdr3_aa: CASSLAGGLAKNIQYF; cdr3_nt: TGTGCCAGCAGCTTAGCGGGGGGACTAGCCAAAAACATTCAGTACTTC
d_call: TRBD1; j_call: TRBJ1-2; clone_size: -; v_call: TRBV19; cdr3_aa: CASSIWDRRQDNYGYTF; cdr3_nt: TGTGCCAGTAGTATATGGGACAGGCGTCAAGACAACTATGGCTACACCTTC
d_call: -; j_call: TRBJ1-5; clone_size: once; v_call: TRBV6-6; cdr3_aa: CASRTGRDQPQHF; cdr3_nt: TGTGCCAGCAGAACAGGGAGAGATCAGCCCCAGCATTTT
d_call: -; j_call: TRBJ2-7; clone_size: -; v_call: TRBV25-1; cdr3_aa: CASSEGGSSYEQYF; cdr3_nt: TGTGCCAGCAGTGAGGGCGGAAGCTCCTACGAGCAGTACTTC
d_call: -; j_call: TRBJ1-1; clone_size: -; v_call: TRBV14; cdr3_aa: CASSLDLMNTEAFF; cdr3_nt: TGTGCCAGCAGCTTGGACCTAATGAACACTGAAGCTTTCTTT
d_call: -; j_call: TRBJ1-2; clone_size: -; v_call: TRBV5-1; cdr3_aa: CASSFGPFYGYTF; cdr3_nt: TGCGCCAGCAGCTTTGGACCTTTCTATGGCTACACCTTC
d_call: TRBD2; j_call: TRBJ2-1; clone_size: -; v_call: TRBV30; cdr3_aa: CAWSTGLAGSEQFF; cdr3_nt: TGTGCCTGGAGTACTGGACTAGCGGGGAGTGAGCAGTTCTTC
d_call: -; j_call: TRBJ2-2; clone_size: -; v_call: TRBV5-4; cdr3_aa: CASSFAGQGGGELFF; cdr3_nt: TGTGCCAGCAGCTTCGCGGGGCAGGGTGGCGGGGAGCTGTTTTTT
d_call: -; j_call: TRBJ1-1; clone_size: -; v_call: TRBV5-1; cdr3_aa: CASSLAGPMNTEAFF; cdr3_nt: TGCGCCAGCAGCTTGGCCGGACCCATGAACACTGAAGCTTTCTTT
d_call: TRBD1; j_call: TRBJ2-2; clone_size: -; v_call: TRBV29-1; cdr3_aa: CSAFTGGIGELFF; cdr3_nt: TGCAGCGCATTCACAGGGGGCATCGGGGAGCTGTTTTTT
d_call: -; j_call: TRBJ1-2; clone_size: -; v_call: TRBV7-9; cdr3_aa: CASTLQGFNYTF; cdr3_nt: TGTGCCAGCACCCTTCAGGGTTTCAACTACACCTTC
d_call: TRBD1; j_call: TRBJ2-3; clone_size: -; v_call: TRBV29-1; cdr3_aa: CSVDGQGTDTQYF; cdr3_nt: TGCAGCGTTGATGGACAGGGCACAGATACGCAGTATTTT
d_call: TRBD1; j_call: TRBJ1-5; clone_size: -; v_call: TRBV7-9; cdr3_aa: CASSFTGDNQPQHF; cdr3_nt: TGTGCCAGCAGCTTCACAGGGGATAATCAGCCCCAGCATTTT
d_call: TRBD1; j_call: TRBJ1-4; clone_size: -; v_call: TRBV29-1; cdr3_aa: CSVSRGRSEKLFF; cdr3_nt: TGCAGCGTTTCCAGGGGGCGATCTGAAAAACTGTTTTTT
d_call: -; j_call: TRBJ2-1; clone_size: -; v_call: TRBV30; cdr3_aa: CAFGDNEQFF; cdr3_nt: TGTGCTTTCGGGGACAATGAGCAGTTCTTC
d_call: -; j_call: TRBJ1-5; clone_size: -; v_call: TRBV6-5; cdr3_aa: CASSNRRDQPQHF; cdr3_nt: TGTGCCAGCAGTAACAGGAGGGATCAGCCCCAGCATTTT
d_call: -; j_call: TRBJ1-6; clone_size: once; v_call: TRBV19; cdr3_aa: CATSLQTAGPLHF; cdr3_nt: TGTGCCACAAGTCTCCAGACAGCCGGTCCCCTCCACTTT
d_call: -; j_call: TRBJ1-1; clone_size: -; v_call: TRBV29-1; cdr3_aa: CSVEEQARFEAFF; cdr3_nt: TGCAGCGTTGAAGAACAGGCCCGATTTGAAGCTTTCTTT
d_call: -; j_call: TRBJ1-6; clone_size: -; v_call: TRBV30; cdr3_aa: CASATGVNNSPLHF; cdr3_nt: TGTGCCTCCGCGACAGGAGTAAATAATTCACCCCTCCACTTT
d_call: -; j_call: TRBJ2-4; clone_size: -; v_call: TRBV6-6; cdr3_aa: CASRQGANIQYF; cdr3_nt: TGTGCCAGCCGACAAGGCGCTAACATTCAGTACTTC
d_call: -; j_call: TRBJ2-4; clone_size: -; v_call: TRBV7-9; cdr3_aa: CASSLVPGAYGNIQYF; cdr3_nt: TGTGCCAGCAGCTTAGTTCCCGGGGCGTATGGAAACATTCAGTACTTC
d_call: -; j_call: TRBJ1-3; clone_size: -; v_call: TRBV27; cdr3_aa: CASSLRRTHNTIYF; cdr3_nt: TGTGCCAGCAGTCTTCGTCGAACCCACAACACCATATATTTT
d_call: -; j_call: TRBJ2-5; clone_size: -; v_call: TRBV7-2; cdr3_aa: CASSLPGPQETQYF; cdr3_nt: TGTGCCAGCAGCCTCCCGGGACCTCAAGAGACCCAGTACTTC
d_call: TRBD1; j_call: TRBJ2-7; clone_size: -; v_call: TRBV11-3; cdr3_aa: CASSLDDRGYEQYF; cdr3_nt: TGTGCCAGCAGCTTAGACGACAGGGGTTACGAGCAGTACTTC
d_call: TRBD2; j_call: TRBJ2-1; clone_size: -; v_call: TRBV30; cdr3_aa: CAWGDTTGGTSGGLSSYNEQFF; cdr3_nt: TGTGCCTGGGGGGACACCACCGGAGGGACTAGCGGGGGATTAAGCTCCTACAATGAGCAGTTCTTC
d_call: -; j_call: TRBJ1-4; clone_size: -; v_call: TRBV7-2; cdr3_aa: CASGNEKLFF; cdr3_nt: TGTGCCAGCGGTAATGAAAAACTGTTTTTT
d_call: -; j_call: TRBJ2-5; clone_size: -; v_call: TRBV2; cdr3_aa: CASRATSSEETQYF; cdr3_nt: TGTGCCAGCAGAGCCACTAGTTCTGAAGAGACCCAGTACTTC
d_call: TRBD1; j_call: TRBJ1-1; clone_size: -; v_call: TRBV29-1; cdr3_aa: CSVSRDRDTEAFF; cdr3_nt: TGCAGCGTTAGCCGGGACAGGGACACTGAAGCTTTCTTT
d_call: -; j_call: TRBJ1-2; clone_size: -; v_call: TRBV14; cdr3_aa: CASSQWAEKCF; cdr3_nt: TGTGCCAGCAGCCAATGGGCAGAGAAGTGCTTC